This TCR beta chain is from a study of blood T cell repertoires in COVID-19. Cohort allocation depended upon clinical history that participants reported. The junction had 8 bases not matched to a gene; V was cut back by 6 bases and J by 5 bases. CDR3 length: 14 residues. From germline, CDR1 is MDHEN and CDR2 SYDVKM. Under the authors' procedure: How many nucleated cells were present was estimated from reference gene primer amplification. TCRdb keeps only in-frame clones here, not all; method: immunoSEQ multiplex PCR. That table furnishes V, J and clone size, whereas the DNA furnished D and trimming. The profile shows under 200,000 clones, approximately 84% of them singletons.

The gene calls are TRBV28 and TRBJ1-1; 8 bases are a match to TRBD1. Sample: PBMCs or T cells enriched from blood (not recorded which). The TCR comes from a woman between 50 and 59 years old who had recovered from COVID-19. The CDR3, as DNA: TGTGCCAGCAGCCTTGGGACAGGAGCGACTGAAGCTTTCTTT. Amino acids: CASSLGTGATEAFF.